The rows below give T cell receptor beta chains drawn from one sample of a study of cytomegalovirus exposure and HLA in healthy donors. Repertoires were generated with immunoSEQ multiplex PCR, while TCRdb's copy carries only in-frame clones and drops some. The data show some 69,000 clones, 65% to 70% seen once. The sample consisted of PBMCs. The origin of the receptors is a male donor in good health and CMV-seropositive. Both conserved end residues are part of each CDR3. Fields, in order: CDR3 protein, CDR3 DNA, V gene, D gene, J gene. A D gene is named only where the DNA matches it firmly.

CDR3 protein: CASSLGGGNQPQHF; CDR3 DNA: TGTGCCAGCAGTCTAGGGGGCGGCAATCAGCCCCAGCATTTT; V gene: TRBV5-6; D gene: TRBD1; J gene: TRBJ1-5
CDR3 protein: CSSSSGVGEQFF; CDR3 DNA: TGTTCCAGCAGCTCCGGGGTCGGTGAGCAGTTCTTC; V gene: TRBV7-9; D gene: NA; J gene: TRBJ2-1
CDR3 protein: CASSLSSSHGYTF; CDR3 DNA: TGTGCCAGCAGTTTATCGTCTAGTCATGGCTACACCTTC; V gene: TRBV27; D gene: NA; J gene: TRBJ1-2
CDR3 protein: CASSLMGLAGITGELFF; CDR3 DNA: TGTGCCAGCAGTTTGATGGGACTTGCTGGGATCACCGGGGAGCTGTTTTTT; V gene: TRBV27; D gene: NA; J gene: TRBJ2-2
CDR3 protein: CASSETGTTNEKLFF; CDR3 DNA: TGTGCCAGCAGCGAGACGGGGACAACTAATGAAAAACTGTTTTTT; V gene: TRBV7-9; D gene: NA; J gene: TRBJ1-4
CDR3 protein: CASSLGMGVAGGPNNEQFF; CDR3 DNA: TGTGCCAGCAGCTTAGGGATGGGGGTAGCGGGAGGGCCAAACAATGAGCAGTTCTTC; V gene: TRBV11-3; D gene: TRBD2; J gene: TRBJ2-1
CDR3 protein: CASSLPGGAYNEQFF; CDR3 DNA: TGTGCCAGCAGCTTACCCGGGGGGGCCTACAATGAGCAGTTCTTC; V gene: TRBV5-6; D gene: TRBD2; J gene: TRBJ2-1
CDR3 protein: CASSYSAGRYEQYF; CDR3 DNA: TGTGCCAGCAGTTACTCGGCAGGGAGGTACGAGCAGTACTTC; V gene: TRBV6-6; D gene: NA; J gene: TRBJ2-7
CDR3 protein: CASARYNEQFF; CDR3 DNA: TGTGCCAGCGCGCGGTACAATGAGCAGTTCTTC; V gene: TRBV9; D gene: NA; J gene: TRBJ2-1
CDR3 protein: CASSPREGSNTEAFF; CDR3 DNA: TGCGCCAGCAGCCCCCGCGAGGGCTCCAACACTGAAGCTTTCTTT; V gene: TRBV5-1; D gene: NA; J gene: TRBJ1-1